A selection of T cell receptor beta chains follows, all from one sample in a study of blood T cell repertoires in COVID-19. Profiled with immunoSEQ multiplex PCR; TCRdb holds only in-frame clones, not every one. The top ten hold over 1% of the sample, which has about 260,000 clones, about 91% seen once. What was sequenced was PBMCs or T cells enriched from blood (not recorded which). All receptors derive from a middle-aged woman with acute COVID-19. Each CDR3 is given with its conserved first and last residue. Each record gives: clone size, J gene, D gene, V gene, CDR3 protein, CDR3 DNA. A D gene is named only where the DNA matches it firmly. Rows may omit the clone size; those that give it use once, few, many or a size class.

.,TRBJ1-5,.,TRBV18,CASSTGSNQPQHF,TGTGCCAGCTCAACGGGAAGCAATCAGCCCCAGCATTTT
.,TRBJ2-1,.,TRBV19,CASSARERDLYNEQFF,TGTGCCAGTAGTGCCCGGGAACGGGACTTATACAATGAGCAGTTCTTC
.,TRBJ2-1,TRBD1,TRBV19,CASSTQRTGGFEDPFF,TGTGCCAGTAGTACTCAAAGGACAGGGGGATTTGAGGATCCGTTCTTC
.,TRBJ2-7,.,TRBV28,CASSLEAGFSSYEQYF,TGTGCCAGCAGTTTAGAGGCAGGGTTTAGCTCCTACGAGCAGTACTTC
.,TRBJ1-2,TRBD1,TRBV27,CASSRPATGTAREYTF,TGTGCCAGCAGTCGACCAGCCACCGGGACAGCGAGGGAGTACACCTTC
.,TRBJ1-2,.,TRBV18,CASSPGSEGGYTF,TGTGCCAGCTCACCCGGCTCCGAGGGCGGCTACACCTTC
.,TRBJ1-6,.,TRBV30,CAWSNRATPRVNSPLHF,TGTGCCTGGAGTAACAGGGCTACCCCACGGGTCAATTCACCCCTCCACTTT
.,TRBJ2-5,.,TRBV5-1,CASSSGEQETQYF,TGCGCCAGCAGCTCTGGAGAGCAAGAGACCCAGTACTTC
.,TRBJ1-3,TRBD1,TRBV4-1,CASSQVGQENTIYF,TGCGCCAGCAGCCAAGTGGGACAGGAAAACACCATATATTTT
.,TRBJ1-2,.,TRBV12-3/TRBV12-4,CATQGYGYTF,TGTGCCACCCAGGGCTATGGCTACACCTTC
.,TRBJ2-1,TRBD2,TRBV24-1,CATSEPLGLAGGHNEQFF,TGTGCCACCAGTGAACCTCTCGGACTAGCGGGAGGTCACAATGAGCAGTTCTTC
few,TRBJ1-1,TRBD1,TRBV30,CAWSGRQGLMNTEAFF,TGTGCCTGGAGTGGACGACAGGGACTTATGAACACTGAAGCTTTCTTT
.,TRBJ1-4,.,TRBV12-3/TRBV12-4,CASSLSTNEKLFF,TGTGCCAGCAGTCTATCAACTAATGAAAAACTGTTTTTT
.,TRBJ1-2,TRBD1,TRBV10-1,CASSPGTGSGYTF,TGCGCCAGCAGCCCTGGGACAGGGTCTGGCTACACCTTC
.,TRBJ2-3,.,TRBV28,CASSLVEADTQYF,TGTGCCAGCAGTTTAGTGGAGGCGGATACGCAGTATTTT
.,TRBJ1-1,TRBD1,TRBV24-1,CATRQGRGLNTEAFF,TGTGCCACCCGACAGGGTAGGGGCCTAAACACTGAAGCTTTCTTT
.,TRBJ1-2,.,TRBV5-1,CASSGIAGADGYTF,TGCGCCAGCAGCGGGATTGCAGGGGCGGATGGCTACACCTTC
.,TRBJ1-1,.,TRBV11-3,CASTPGSTAKGMNTEAFF,TGTGCCAGCACCCCAGGTTCGACAGCAAAGGGGATGAACACTGAAGCTTTCTTT
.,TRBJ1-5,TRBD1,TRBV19,CASSIMGKQGGQHF,TGTGCCAGTAGTATAATGGGCAAACAGGGGGGTCAGCATTTT
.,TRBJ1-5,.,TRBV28,CASSTNQRPYSNQPQHF,TGTGCCAGCAGTACAAACCAGAGGCCTTATAGCAATCAGCCCCAGCATTTT
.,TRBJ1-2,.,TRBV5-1,CASSLIGGTPSNYGYTF,TGCGCCAGCAGCTTGATTGGAGGGACCCCTTCTAACTATGGCTACACCTTC
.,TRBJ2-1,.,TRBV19,CASSEQSVIYEQFF,TGTGCCAGTAGTGAGCAGAGCGTAATCTATGAGCAGTTCTTC
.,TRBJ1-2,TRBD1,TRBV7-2,CASSSMTGGSDGYTF,TGTGCCAGCAGCTCCATGACAGGGGGCTCGGATGGCTACACCTTC
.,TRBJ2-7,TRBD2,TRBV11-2,CASSLGPSGTYEQYF,TGTGCCAGCAGCTTAGGTCCTAGCGGGACCTACGAGCAGTACTTC
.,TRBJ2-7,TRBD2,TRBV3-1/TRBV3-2,CASSQMSTSGYEQYF,TGTGCCAGCAGCCAAATGTCGACTAGCGGGTACGAGCAGTACTTC
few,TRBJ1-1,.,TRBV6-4,CASSDSMNTEAFF,TGTGCCAGCAGTGACAGCATGAACACTGAAGCTTTCTTT
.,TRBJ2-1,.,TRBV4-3,CASSQEGRSSYNEQFF,TGCGCCAGCAGCCAAGAAGGCCGGAGCTCCTACAATGAGCAGTTCTTC
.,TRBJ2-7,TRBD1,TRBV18,CASSPPGQPLERQYF,TGTGCCAGCTCACCACCGGGACAGCCTTTGGAAAGGCAGTACTTC
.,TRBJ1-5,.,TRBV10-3,CAISPNTGGNQPQHF,TGTGCCATCAGTCCGAACACCGGGGGCAATCAGCCCCAGCATTTT
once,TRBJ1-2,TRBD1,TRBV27,CASSFRGSGYTF,TGTGCCAGCAGTTTCAGGGGGTCTGGCTACACCTTC
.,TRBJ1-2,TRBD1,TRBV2,CASSVEGGDGYTF,TGTGCCAGCAGTGTTGAAGGGGGCGATGGCTACACCTTC
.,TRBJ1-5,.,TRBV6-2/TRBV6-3,CASSPQTEAQPQHF,TGTGCCAGCAGCCCTCAGACAGAAGCCCAGCCCCAGCATTTT
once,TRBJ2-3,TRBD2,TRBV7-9,CASSIGTIRADTQYF,TGTGCCAGCAGCATTGGGACTATTCGCGCAGATACGCAGTATTTT
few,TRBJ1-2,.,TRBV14,CASSQFFGRGDYGYTF,TGTGCCAGCAGCCAATTTTTTGGCAGGGGAGACTATGGCTACACCTTC
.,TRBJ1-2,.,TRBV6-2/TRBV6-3,CASSPPRELTVGGYTF,TGTGCCAGCAGTCCACCTCGAGAGCTAACAGTGGGCGGCTACACCTTC
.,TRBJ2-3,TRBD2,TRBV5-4,CASSYSGATDTQYF,TGTGCCAGCAGCTATAGCGGGGCCACAGATACGCAGTATTTT
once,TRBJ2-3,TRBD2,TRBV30,CAWSVGLAGFTDTQYF,TGTGCCTGGAGTGTAGGGCTAGCGGGGTTCACAGATACGCAGTATTTT
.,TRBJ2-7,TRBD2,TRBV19,CASSIQRDSYEQYF,TGTGCCAGTAGTATCCAGCGGGACTCCTACGAGCAGTACTTC
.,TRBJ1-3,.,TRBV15,CATSKYRETSGNTIYF,TGTGCCACCAGCAAATACAGGGAGACCAGTGGAAACACCATATATTTT
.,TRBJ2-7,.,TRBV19,CASSIDHPGDYEQYF,TGTGCCAGTAGTATAGATCACCCAGGGGACTACGAGCAGTACTTC
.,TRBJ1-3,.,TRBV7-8,CASSLATGIRSGNTIYF,TGTGCCAGCAGCTTAGCAACAGGGATTCGGTCTGGAAACACCATATATTTT
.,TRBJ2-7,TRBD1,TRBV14,CASSQDVPLDRTYEQYF,TGTGCCAGCAGCCAAGATGTCCCTTTGGACAGGACCTACGAGCAGTACTTC
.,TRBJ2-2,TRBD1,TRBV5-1,CASGEQGAGTGELFF,TGCGCCAGCGGCGAACAGGGGGCGGGTACCGGGGAGCTGTTTTTT
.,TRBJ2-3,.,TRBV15,CATSSPEGPSTDTQYF,TGTGCCACCAGCAGCCCAGAGGGCCCTAGCACAGATACGCAGTATTTT
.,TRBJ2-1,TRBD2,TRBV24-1,CATSDPGTTRGNEQFF,TGTGCCACCAGTGACCCCGGGACTACGAGGGGCAATGAGCAGTTCTTC
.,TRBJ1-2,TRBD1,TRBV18,CASSPQGEGGYTF,TGTGCCAGCTCACCCCAGGGGGAAGGTGGCTACACCTTC
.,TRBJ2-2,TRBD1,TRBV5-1,CASSPGQVSGELFF,TGCGCCAGCAGCCCGGGACAGGTGTCCGGGGAGCTGTTTTTT
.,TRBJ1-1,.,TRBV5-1,CASSLATREGAEAFF,TGCGCCAGCAGCTTGGCCACCAGGGAGGGTGCGGAAGCTTTCTTT
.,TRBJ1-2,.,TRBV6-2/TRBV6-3,CASSYSALFYGYTF,TGTGCCAGCAGTTACTCAGCGTTATTCTATGGCTACACCTTC
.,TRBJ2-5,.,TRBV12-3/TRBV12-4,CASSPTGKETQYF,TGTGCCAGCAGCCCTACAGGGAAAGAGACCCAGTACTTC
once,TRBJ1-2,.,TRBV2,CAIPGLTASYGYTF,TGTGCCATTCCGGGACTTACCGCTTCCTATGGCTACACCTTC
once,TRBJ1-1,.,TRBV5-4,CASSYQHGNTEAFF,TGTGCCAGCAGCTACCAACATGGGAACACTGAAGCTTTCTTT
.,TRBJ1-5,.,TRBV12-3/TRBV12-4,CASRGLPNQPQHF,TGTGCCAGCAGGGGACTCCCCAATCAGCCCCAGCATTTT
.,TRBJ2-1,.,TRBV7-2,CASSFDAGSSYNEQFF,TGTGCCAGCAGCTTCGACGCGGGGAGCTCCTACAATGAGCAGTTCTTC
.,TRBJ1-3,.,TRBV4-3,CASSQVAGASGNTIYF,TGCGCCAGCAGCCAAGTGGCCGGAGCCTCTGGAAACACCATATATTTT
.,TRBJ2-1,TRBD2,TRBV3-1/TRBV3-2,CASSLTGSGSSGEQFF,TGTGCCAGCAGCCTGACTGGTAGCGGGAGCTCGGGTGAGCAGTTCTTC
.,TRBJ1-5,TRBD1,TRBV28,CASSSELRQGKHF,TGTGCCAGCAGTTCCGAATTGAGACAGGGTAAGCATTTT
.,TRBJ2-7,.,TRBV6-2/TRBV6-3,CASSYSLGVAEYF,TGTGCCAGCAGTTACTCGCTGGGAGTCGCCGAATACTTC
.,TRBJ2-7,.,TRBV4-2,CASSQVYSGDGTYEQYF,TGTGCCAGCAGCCAAGTTTATTCGGGGGACGGAACCTACGAGCAGTACTTC
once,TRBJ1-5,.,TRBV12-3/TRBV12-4,CASSPASYPQHF,TGTGCCAGCAGTCCCGCGTCTTATCCCCAGCATTTT